This TCR beta chain was identified during a study of cytomegalovirus exposure and HLA in healthy donors. General study findings and limits: In most subjects, TCR beta sequences reportedly gave accurate predictions of HLA-A and HLA-B alleles.

The study ran its PCR with 60 Vbeta and 13 Jbeta primers. Study processing details: Later reanalysis found 80 million or so unique TCR beta chains, roughly 10 million of them shared. Measured with immunoSEQ multiplex PCR; TCRdb has only the in-frame clones, and not every one. D and trimming come from the DNA, and the V and J calls and clone size come from that table. The data show about 53,000 clones, and the top ten clones hold roughly an eighth. As to this clone: What it binds is not known.

V was trimmed by 3 bases and J by 9 bases, leaving 24 bases between them. CDR1 KGHSH and CDR2 LQKENI come from the germline V gene. This CDR3 is 16 amino acids long. This receptor was obtained from a man aged 18 to 35 in good health and CMV-seropositive. Material: PBMCs. The chain has TRBV18 and TRBJ2-7, with D maybe TRBD2 (5 bases). CDR3 region: CASSPLLISANDGQYF. CDR3 DNA: TGTGCCAGCTCACCGCTTCTGATTAGCGCCAACGACGGGCAGTACTTC.